These 29 T cell receptor beta chains share one sample of origin, sequenced in a study of shared clonotypes between healthy human individuals. The repertoire was sequenced with immunoSEQ multiplex PCR; TCRdb's copy has only in-frame clones and lacks some. The sample carries 500,000 to 650,000 clones, around 78% recorded once. Sequencing was performed on PBMCs. The receptors shown here come from a woman aged 40-49 years in good health. Some clones in this sample may be carry-over from other donors' samples.

CDR3 amino acids: CASRLAGTGLLYEQYF. As DNA, the CDR3 is TGTGCCAGCAGATTAGCTGGGACAGGGCTGTTGTACGAGCAGTACTTC. The V and J genes are TRBV7-3 and TRBJ2-7; 9 nucleotides match TRBD1. Per germline, CDR1 SGHTA and CDR2 FQGTGA. V was pared by 6 bases and J by 4 bases, with 13 bases of the junction left unmatched. This CDR3 region has 16 residues.

The chain employs TRBV5-6 and TRBJ2-1, with D perhaps being TRBD1 or TRBD2 (6 bases each). This CDR3 has 15 amino acids. Germline V gene data show CDR1 as SGHDT and CDR2 as YYEEEE. V lost 1 base, J lost 1 base, and 9 bases lay in between. CDR3 protein: CASSLRGRSYNEQFF. The CDR3, as DNA: TGTGCCAGCAGCTTGAGGGGGAGGTCCTACAATGAGCAGTTCTTC.

Note on this clone: Relative to the germline gene, one junction end is altered; a read error may explain this. CDR3 nucleotides: TGTGCCAGCAGCTTAGTGTCCCTACATCAGGCCCAGCATTTT. This translates into CASSLVSLHQAQHF. V usage is TRBV7-9 and J usage is TRBJ1-5; D gene unclear. CDR3 length: 14 amino acids. The V gene's germline CDR1 is SEHNR and CDR2 FQNEAQ (reference sequence).

The V call is TRBV9, the J call TRBJ2-7, with no clear D. Trimming took off 0 bases at V and 3 bases at J, with 13 bases between the two ends. This CDR3 region has 15 residues. Looked up from germline, CDR1 is SGDLS and CDR2 is YYNGEE. The CDR3: CASSVALGPGYEQYF. The CDR3 DNA sequence: TGTGCCAGCAGCGTAGCTTTGGGTCCGGGCTACGAGCAGTACTTC.

This rearrangement joins TRBV13 to TRBJ2-7; 8 nucleotides align to TRBD1. This CDR3 comprises 15 residues. Germline V gives CDR1 PRHDT, CDR2 FYEKMQ (reference sequence). After removal of 4 bases from V and 1 base from J, the junction contained 6 bases not matched to a gene. This CDR3 is CASSYQGAASYEQYF. CDR3 DNA sequence: TGTGCCAGCAGCTACCAGGGGGCGGCTTCCTACGAGCAGTACTTC.

The chain couples TRBV5-4 to TRBJ2-7; D is possibly TRBD1 or TRBD2 (6 bases each). V was shortened by 0 bases and J by 0 bases, with 13 bases between the two germline ends. The CDR3 covers 16 residues. The V gene's germline CDR1 is SGHNT and CDR2 YYREEE (reference sequence). CDR3 in amino acids: CASSLASGGYSYEQYF. For the CDR3, the DNA is TGTGCCAGCAGCTTGGCATCCGGGGGCTACTCCTACGAGCAGTACTTC.

There are many counts of this clone. The V gene is TRBV2, the J gene TRBJ2-1; 8 bases align to TRBD2. The CDR3 covers 15 residues. CDR1 is SNHLY and CDR2 is FYNNEI in the germline V gene. J gave up 9 bases and V 7 bases, and 14 bases lay outside the gene matches. The CDR3 bases are TGTGCCAGCACTAAAGAGGAAACGGGGGGGCGTGAGCAGTTCTTC. Its translation is CASTKEETGGREQFF.

This clone appeared a few times. The gene calls are TRBV7-2 and TRBJ1-2, with D uncertain. Germline V gives CDR1 SGHTA, CDR2 FQGNSA. With 5 bases removed from V and 8 bases from J, the gap between germline ends came to 9 bases. The length of the CDR3 is 11 residues. CDR3 DNA: TGTGCCAGCAGCGACACCTCGGGCTACACCTTC. This encodes CASSDTSGYTF.

This chain links TRBV28 with TRBJ1-1; no clear D gene. Trimming took off 2 bases at V and 4 bases at J, with 14 bases between the two ends. Germline V CDR1 and CDR2: MDHEN, SYDVKM. The CDR3 consists of 15 residues. CDR3 DNA sequence: TGTGCCAGCAGTTTAGGTGAGTCTGGAACCACTGAAGCTTTCTTT. This gives the protein CASSLGESGTTEAFF.

On this clone: This may be a read error: a much more frequent sequence differs by one nucleotide. CDR3 protein: CASNGNYGYTF. The CDR3, as DNA: TGTGCCAGCAACGGGAACTATGGCTACACCTTC. The chain uses TRBV28 and TRBJ1-2; no firm D call. Trimming took 7 bases from V and 2 from J, leaving 5 bases between them. The CDR3 is 11 residues long. Germline CDR1 MDHEN, CDR2 SYDVKM.

The gene calls are TRBV28 and TRBJ2-1; the D call may be TRBD1 or TRBD2 (5 bases each). Trimming shortened V by 5 bases and J by 5 bases, and 13 bases separated the two germline ends. Germline assignment: CDR1 MDHEN and CDR2 SYDVKM. CDR3 length: 14 residues. CDR3 nucleotides: TGTGCCAGCAGTCTTTTAGAGGGACACAATGAGCAGTTCTTC. Residues: CASSLLEGHNEQFF.

V gene TRBV7-3 combines with J gene TRBJ2-1; possibly TRBD1 for D (5 bases). The V end lost 4 bases, the J end lost 6 bases, and 16 bases lay between the germline ends. CDR1 is SGHTA and CDR2 is FQGTGA in the germline V gene. The CDR3 is made up of 15 amino acids. CDR3 bases: TGTGCCAGCAGCTCCCAGGCAGGGCAGGGCAATGAGCAGTTCTTC. It is translated as CASSSQAGQGNEQFF.

Concerning this clone: Lacking the conserved final phenylalanine or tryptophan, this CDR3 likely reflects a read error. The chain carries TRBV7-3 and TRBJ2-7, with 10 positions matching TRBD1. Germline assignment: CDR1 SGHTA and CDR2 FQGTGA. The CDR3 loop spans 15 amino acids. V trimming: 5 bases; J trimming: 2 bases; junction bases outside the gene matches: 6. The CDR3 DNA follows: TGTGCCAGCAGCGTACAGGGACAGGGGACCTACGAGCAGTACCTC. Translating it yields CASSVQGQGTYEQYL.

There are a few counts of this clone. This CDR3 is also generated by other DNA sequences in the sample. The rearrangement links TRBV2 to TRBJ1-3; D remains ambiguous. Deletions cut 4 bases from V and 4 bases from J, with 5 bases between. CDR3 length: 12 residues. Germline loops: CDR1 SNHLY, CDR2 FYNNEI. The CDR3 protein is CASSGVGNTIYF. The CDR3 DNA reads as TGTGCCAGCAGTGGAGTCGGAAACACCATATATTTT.

Concerning this clone: A junction end diverges from the germline sequence, so it may reflect a read error. The chain recombines TRBV7-2 with TRBJ1-3, with a possible D match to TRBD1 (5 bases). Germline CDR1 and CDR2: SGHTA and FQGNSA. This CDR3 spans 19 amino acids. CDR3 protein: CVSSPASEGRQSSGNTIYF. The DNA for the CDR3 is TGTGTCAGCAGCCCCGCTTCTGAGGGACGACAGAGCTCTGGAAACACCATATATTTT.

The chain links TRBV5-4 to TRBJ1-1; D remains ambiguous. V lost 0 bases and J 5 bases, leaving 11 bases between the germline ends. Germline V gene lookup returns CDR1 SGHNT and CDR2 YYREEE (reference sequence). The CDR3 runs to 14 residues. This chain's CDR3 is CASSLAGVPTEAFF. In DNA form, the CDR3 reads TGTGCCAGCAGCTTGGCTGGGGTTCCAACTGAAGCTTTCTTT.

CDR3 DNA: TGTGCCTGGAGTTTGGACGGTTCTAGCTACACCTTC. Amino acid sequence: CAWSLDGSSYTF. The chain has TRBV30 and TRBJ1-2; no clear D gene. The CDR3 length is 12 residues. V was clipped by 2 bases and J by 9 bases, with 13 bases between them. The germline CDR1 and CDR2 sequences are GTSNPN and SVGIG (reference sequence).

This clone was seen only a few times. The chain is built from TRBV18 and TRBJ2-5; D perhaps matches TRBD1 (5 bases). The CDR3 is made up of 15 amino acids. Germline CDR1 is KGHSH and CDR2 is LQKENI. Trimming cost V 2 bases and J 3 bases, with 13 bases left between them. The CDR3 reads CASSPNQAREETQYF. CDR3 in DNA: TGTGCCAGCTCACCAAACCAGGCCAGGGAAGAGACCCAGTACTTC.

The chain has TRBV7-2 and TRBJ2-7; no clear D. The CDR3 sequence is 14 residues long. V was cut by 2 bases and J by 1 base, with 9 bases left in between. Germline lookup yields CDR1 SGHTA and CDR2 FQGNSA. As DNA, the CDR3 is TGTGCCAGCAGCTTAAATGGCCGGTCCTACGAGCAGTACTTC. It specifies CASSLNGRSYEQYF. The entire variable domain, with the rest obtained from reference TRBV7-2 and TRBJ2-7, is as follows: GAGVSQSPSNKVTEKGKDVELRCDPISGHTALYWYRQSLGQGLEFLIYFQGNSAPDKSGLPSDRFSAERTGGSVSTLTIQRTQQEDSAVYLCASSLNGRSYEQYFGPGTRLTVT.

The chain carries TRBV27 and TRBJ1-1, with D uncertain. Germline V gene data show CDR1 as MNHEY and CDR2 as SMNVEV (reference sequence). The CDR3 covers 14 residues. Trimming stripped 3 bases from V and 4 bases from J, with 12 bases between. CDR3 loop: CASSFSVPLTEAFF. The CDR3 nucleotides read TGTGCCAGCAGTTTTTCGGTTCCGCTCACTGAAGCTTTCTTT.

The chain has TRBV5-6 and TRBJ2-5, with 10 nucleotides matching TRBD2. V was pared by 1 base and J by 1 base, with 4 bases of the junction left unmatched. The germline V gene has CDR1 SGHDT and CDR2 YYEEEE. This CDR3 is 16 amino acids long. Written as DNA, the CDR3 is TGTGCCAGCAGCTTGATGGGACTAGCGTTCCAAGAGACCCAGTACTTC. Translating it yields CASSLMGLAFQETQYF.

V is TRBV6-6 and J is TRBJ2-1; no reliable D call. The germline gives CDR1 MNHNY, CDR2 SVGAGI (reference sequence). V lost 7 bases and J lost 7, with 20 bases in between. The CDR3 is made up of 15 amino acids. DNA of the CDR3: TGTGCCAGCACCTTCACACCTGACTCCGGGAATGAGCAGTTCTTC. This encodes CASTFTPDSGNEQFF.

About this clone: A clone one base away is much larger, so this may be a read error. The sample contains more than one DNA sequence encoding this CDR3. The J gene is TRBJ1-1, the V gene TRBV7-2, with TRBD1 identical over 8 bases. Germline assignment: CDR1 SGHTA and CDR2 FQGNSA. The CDR3 has 13 amino acids. Trimming took 5 bases from V and 4 from J; bases not matched to a gene: 3. This chain's CDR3 is CASSLGQGTEAFF. The CDR3 region has the DNA TGTGCCAGCAGCCTAGGACAGGGCACTGAAGCTTTCTTT.

The V gene is TRBV25-1, the J gene TRBJ1-1; D is perhaps TRBD1 (5 bases). Trimming pared 4 bases from V and 5 bases from J, leaving 11 bases between. The CDR3 spans 13 residues. CDR1 and CDR2 (germline): MGHDK, SYGVNS. The CDR3 DNA reads as TGTGCCAGCAGTGTTCAGGGAAGGACTGAAGCTTTCTTT. This translates into CASSVQGRTEAFF.

Regarding this clone: Within the sample, other DNA sequences also encode this same CDR3. The chain uses TRBV27 and TRBJ2-6, with a weak D call TRBD1 (5 bases). This CDR3 comprises 13 residues. Germline CDR1 is MNHEY and CDR2 is SMNVEV (reference sequence). V was cut by 8 bases and J by 8 bases, with 13 bases left in between. CDR3 sequence (DNA): TGTGCCAGCTCCTACAGGCAACCCAACGTCCTGACTTTC. Translated, it gives CASSYRQPNVLTF.

In the case of this clone: A far larger clone is only one base removed, so a read error is likely. This rearrangement joins TRBV4-2 to TRBJ2-5, with D perhaps TRBD1 (5 bases). This CDR3 is 14 amino acids long. V was shortened by 1 base and J by 5 bases, with 11 bases between the two germline ends. CDR1 and CDR2 (germline): LGHNA, YNFKEQ. CDR3 protein: CASSQGGRDETQYF. In DNA, the CDR3 is TGTGCCAGCAGCCAAGGGGGCAGGGATGAGACCCAGTACTTC.

V and J are TRBV6-6 and TRBJ1-5; D remains ambiguous. V lost 2 bases and J lost 2, with 7 bases in between. The CDR3 consists of 14 residues. Germline V gives CDR1 MNHNY, CDR2 SVGAGI (reference sequence). The CDR3 DNA sequence: TGTGCCAGCAGTTACAGGATAGGCAATCAGCCCCAGCATTTT. Translation: CASSYRIGNQPQHF.

The chain is built from TRBV5-4 and TRBJ2-3; 7 bases line up with TRBD2. The CDR3 consists of 17 residues. Per the germline V gene, CDR1 is SGHNT and CDR2 is YYREEE (reference sequence). J lost 0 bases, V lost 4 bases, and 11 bases had no gene match. The CDR3, as DNA: TGTGCCAGCAGCCCGGCAAGGGCTAGCGGTAGCACAGATACGCAGTATTTT. Its translation: CASSPARASGSTDTQYF.

The chain carries TRBV5-1 and TRBJ2-7; 8 positions match TRBD1. The CDR3 sequence is 16 residues long. Germline CDR1 and CDR2: SGHRS and YFSETQ. J gave up 2 bases and V 0 bases, and 7 bases lay outside the gene matches. CDR3 DNA sequence: TGCGCCAGCAGCTTGGCCCCGACAGGGGTCACCTACGAGCAGTACTTC. Translating it yields CASSLAPTGVTYEQYF.